This is a list of T cell receptor beta chains from one sample in a study of siplizumab effects on memory and regulatory T cells. The method was immunoSEQ multiplex PCR; TCRdb's version includes in-frame clones alone and lacks a portion of them. The sample holds 99,000 or so clones, about 92% seen once. Sequenced input: CD4+ T cells sorted from blood. These receptors originate from a human donor in good health. Both conserved end residues are part of each CDR3. A D gene is named only where the DNA matches it firmly. Expanded clones get a size class; other rows say once, few or many, or leave the size out.

clone size	CDR3 length	V gene	J gene	D gene	CDR3 DNA	CDR3 protein
-	13	TRBV2	TRBJ1-5	-	TGTGCCAGCAGTGGAAGGGGAAATCAGCCCCAGCATTTT	CASSGRGNQPQHF
-	13	TRBV11-3	TRBJ2-7	-	TGTGCCAGCAGTCGACGGCCCACAGACGAGCAGTACTTC	CASSRRPTDEQYF
-	15	TRBV5-4	TRBJ2-3	TRBD2	TGTGCCAGCAGGTTGACTAGCGGGAGCACAGATACGCAGTATTTT	CASRLTSGSTDTQYF
-	14	TRBV6-6	TRBJ1-3	-	TGTGCCAGCAGTCAAGAGGTATCTGGAAACACCATATATTTT	CASSQEVSGNTIYF
-	13	TRBV29-1	TRBJ1-1	-	TGCAGCGTTAGACCCGGTGGGGGCACTGAAGCTTTCTTT	CSVRPGGGTEAFF
-	13	TRBV27	TRBJ2-7	TRBD1	TGTGCCAGCACCGGGACAGGGGCCTACGAGCAGTACTTC	CASTGTGAYEQYF
-	17	TRBV30	TRBJ2-3	-	TGTGCCTGGAGTGAGGTAGGGGGAATCACTAGCACAGATACGCAGTATTTT	CAWSEVGGITSTDTQYF
-	16	TRBV19	TRBJ2-1	-	TGTGCCAGTAGTGGCCAGGGGTTAGGCTCCTACAATGAGCAGTTCTTC	CASSGQGLGSYNEQFF
-	15	TRBV27	TRBJ2-3	-	TGTGCCAGCACCTCTTTGGGGTCTAGCACAGATACGCAGTATTTT	CASTSLGSSTDTQYF
once	12	TRBV11-3	TRBJ1-1	-	TGTGCCAGCAGCTTAGACAGGGGTTACGCTTTCTTT	CASSLDRGYAFF
-	14	TRBV19	TRBJ1-2	TRBD1	TGTGCCAGTAGCCGGGGGACAGGGCACTATGGCTACACCTTC	CASSRGTGHYGYTF
-	13	TRBV7-2	TRBJ2-7	-	TGTGCCAGCAGCGTTGCGTCCTCCTACGAGCAGTACTTC	CASSVASSYEQYF
-	13	TRBV5-1	TRBJ2-7	-	TGCGCCAGCAGCTTGGCAGGGCGCAGCGAGCAGTACTTC	CASSLAGRSEQYF
-	13	TRBV5-6	TRBJ1-5	-	TGTGCCAGCAGCTTGAGAGGGGATCAGCCCCAGCATTTT	CASSLRGDQPQHF
-	13	TRBV6-4	TRBJ2-7	-	TGTGCCAGCAATGGGGAAACGGGGTACGAGCAGTACTTC	CASNGETGYEQYF
once	12	TRBV6-5	TRBJ1-5	-	TGTGCCAGCAGTACCTGGGGTCAGCCCCAGCATTTT	CASSTWGQPQHF